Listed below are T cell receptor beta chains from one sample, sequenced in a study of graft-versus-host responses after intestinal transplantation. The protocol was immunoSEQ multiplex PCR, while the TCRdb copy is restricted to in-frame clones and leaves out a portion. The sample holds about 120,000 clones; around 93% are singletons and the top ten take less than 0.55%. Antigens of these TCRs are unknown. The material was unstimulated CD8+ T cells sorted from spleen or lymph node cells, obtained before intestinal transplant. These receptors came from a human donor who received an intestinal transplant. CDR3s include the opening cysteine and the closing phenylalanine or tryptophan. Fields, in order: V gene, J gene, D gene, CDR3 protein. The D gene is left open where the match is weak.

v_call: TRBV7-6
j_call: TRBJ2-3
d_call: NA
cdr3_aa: CASSLDQGDTQYF

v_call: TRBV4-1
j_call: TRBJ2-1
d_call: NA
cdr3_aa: CASSPGDNEQFF

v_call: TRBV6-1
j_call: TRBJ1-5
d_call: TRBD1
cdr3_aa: CASRVTGDSNQPQHF

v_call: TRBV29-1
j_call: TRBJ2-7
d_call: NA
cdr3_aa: CGGGSPYEQYF

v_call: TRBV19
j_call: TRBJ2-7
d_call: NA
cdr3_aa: CASSGVAYEQYF

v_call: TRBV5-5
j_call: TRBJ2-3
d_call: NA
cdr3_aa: CASSLPSRRGDTQYF

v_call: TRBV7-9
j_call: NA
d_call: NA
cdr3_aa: CASSFDSSYEQYF

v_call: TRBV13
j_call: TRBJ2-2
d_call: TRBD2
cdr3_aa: CASSFARPIAGTPGELFF

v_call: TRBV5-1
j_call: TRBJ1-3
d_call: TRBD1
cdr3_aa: CASSLGQGWTGNTIYF

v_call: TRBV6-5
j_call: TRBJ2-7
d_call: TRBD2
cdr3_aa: CASRAGDGEQYF

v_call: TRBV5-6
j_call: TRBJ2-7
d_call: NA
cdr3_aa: CASSFAEYEQYF

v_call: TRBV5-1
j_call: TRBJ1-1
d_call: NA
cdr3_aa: CASRGAFF

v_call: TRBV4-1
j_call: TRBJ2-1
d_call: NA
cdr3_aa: CASSQDSGEEQFF

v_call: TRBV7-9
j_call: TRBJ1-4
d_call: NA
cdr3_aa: CASSLVLRGDNEKLFF

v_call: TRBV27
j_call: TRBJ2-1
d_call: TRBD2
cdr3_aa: CASSWLAGNNEQFF

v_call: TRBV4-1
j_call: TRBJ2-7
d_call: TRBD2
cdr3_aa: CASSQDGGLAVFEQYF

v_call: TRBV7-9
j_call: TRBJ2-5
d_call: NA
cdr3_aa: CASSSPETQYF

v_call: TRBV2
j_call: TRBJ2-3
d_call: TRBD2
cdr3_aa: CASDSGRAYTDTQYF

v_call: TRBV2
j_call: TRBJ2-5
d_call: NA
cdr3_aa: CASSDSQGLRETQYF

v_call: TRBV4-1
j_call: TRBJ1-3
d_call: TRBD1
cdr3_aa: CASSQGQGARDSGNTIYF

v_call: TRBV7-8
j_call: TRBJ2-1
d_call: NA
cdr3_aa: CASSSTTSSYNEQFF

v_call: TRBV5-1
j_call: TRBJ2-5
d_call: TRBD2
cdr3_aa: CASSLAIAGPTVETQYF

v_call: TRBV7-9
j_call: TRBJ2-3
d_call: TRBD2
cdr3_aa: CASSAQTSGRGTDTQYF

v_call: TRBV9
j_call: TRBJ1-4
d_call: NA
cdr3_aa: CASSAGGSTNEKLFF

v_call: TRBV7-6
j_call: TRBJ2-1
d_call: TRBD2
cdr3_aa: CASSLLAGGLNEQFF

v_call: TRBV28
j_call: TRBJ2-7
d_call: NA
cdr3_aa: CASSLPGVYEQYF